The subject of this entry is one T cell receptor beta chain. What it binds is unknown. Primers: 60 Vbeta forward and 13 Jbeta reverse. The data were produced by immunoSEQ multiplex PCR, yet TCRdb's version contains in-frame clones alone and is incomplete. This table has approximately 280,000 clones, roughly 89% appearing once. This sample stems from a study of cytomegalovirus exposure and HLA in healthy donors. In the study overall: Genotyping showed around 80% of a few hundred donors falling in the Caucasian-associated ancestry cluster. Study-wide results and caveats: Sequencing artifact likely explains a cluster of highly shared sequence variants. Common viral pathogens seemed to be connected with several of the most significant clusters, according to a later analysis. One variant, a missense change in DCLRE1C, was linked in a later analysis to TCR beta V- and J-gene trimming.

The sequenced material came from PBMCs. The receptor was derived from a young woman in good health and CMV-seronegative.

The DNA for the CDR3 is TGTGCCATCACCCAACAGGGTTCCTATGGCTACACCTTC. This sequence encodes CAITQQGSYGYTF. The chain links TRBV10-3 to TRBJ1-2; D is perhaps TRBD1 (6 bases). CDR3 length: 13 amino acids. The V gene lost 7 bases and the J gene lost 4 bases, with 13 bases spanning the gap. The germline CDR1 and CDR2 sequences are ENHRY and SYGVKD.